This T cell receptor beta chain was captured in a study of OX40 agonist ivuxolimab in advanced cancers. The study, taken as a whole, reports: At 0.1 to 3.0 mg/kg and by week 6, clonal expansion occurred in CD4+ and CD8+ blood T cells.

Details on this clone: Antigen: not known.

This table comes from immunoSEQ multiplex PCR, and its TCRdb copy is limited to in-frame clones, with some not included. The sample records about 77,000 clones, approximately 90% being singletons. The CDR3 covers 13 residues. Trimming took 4 bases from V and 10 from J, leaving 17 bases between them. Germline loops: CDR1 SGDLS, CDR2 YYNGEE. The chain links TRBV9 to TRBJ1-2; D not resolved. Sequencing was performed on CD4+ or CD8+ T cells sorted from blood, taken in a trial of the OX40 agonist ivuxolimab. This clonotype was sampled from an adult with an advanced solid tumor such as melanoma, head and neck, liver or kidney cancer. This CDR3 is CASSPVWHDVYTF. CDR3 sequence (DNA): TGTGCCAGCAGCCCAGTTTGGCACGATGTCTACACCTTC.